This T cell receptor beta chain was sequenced during a study of human T cells and chemical hapten exposure. This clonotype came up many times. Its antigen is unknown. What the library attached to individual cDNA molecules were unique molecular identifiers. In the source study's methods: Ranging from roughly 23,224 to 690,600, TCR counts per sample had a median value of around 100,000. Each CDR3 protein gets one entry after TCRdb re-called the RACE reads with MiXCR. None of the V and J calls come from the authors' own analysis; TCRdb made them. In the table there are some 120,000 distinct CDR3 sequences, approximately 9.1% of which are singletons. Study-level findings and limits: The study found that DPC sensitization did not change TCRs above 1 in 1000 frequency.

The time point denotes: healthy volunteer bleed at 2 weeks. Unfractionated whole blood was the source from which total RNA was extracted. The clonotype comes from a male donor in good health. Some clones in this sample may be carry-over from other donors' samples. The sequenced sample consisted of whole blood.

This CDR3 is CSVEGSAGSTEAFF. In nucleotides, the CDR3 is TGCAGCGTTGAAGGCTCAGCCGGCAGCACTGAAGCTTTCTTT. The rearrangement uses TRBV29-1 and TRBJ1-1; no definite D call. The CDR3 runs to 14 residues. Germline lookup yields CDR1 SQVTM and CDR2 ANQGSEA. V was pared by 1 base and J by 4 bases, with 13 bases between.